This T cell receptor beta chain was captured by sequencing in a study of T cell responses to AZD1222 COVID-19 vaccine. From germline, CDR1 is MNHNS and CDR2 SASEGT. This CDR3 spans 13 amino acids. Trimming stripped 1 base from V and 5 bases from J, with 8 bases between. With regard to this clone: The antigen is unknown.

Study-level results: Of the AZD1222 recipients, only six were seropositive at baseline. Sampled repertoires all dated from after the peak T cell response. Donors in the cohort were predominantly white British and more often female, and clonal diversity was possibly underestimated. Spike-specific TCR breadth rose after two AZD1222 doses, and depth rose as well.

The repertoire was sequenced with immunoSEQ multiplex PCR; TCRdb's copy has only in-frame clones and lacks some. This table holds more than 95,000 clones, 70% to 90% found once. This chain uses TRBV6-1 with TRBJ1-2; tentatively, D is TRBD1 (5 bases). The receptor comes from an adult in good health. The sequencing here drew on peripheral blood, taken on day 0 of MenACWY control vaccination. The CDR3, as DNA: TGTGCCAGCAGTGAAGAGGGGTGGTATGGCTACACCTTC. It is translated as CASSEEGWYGYTF.